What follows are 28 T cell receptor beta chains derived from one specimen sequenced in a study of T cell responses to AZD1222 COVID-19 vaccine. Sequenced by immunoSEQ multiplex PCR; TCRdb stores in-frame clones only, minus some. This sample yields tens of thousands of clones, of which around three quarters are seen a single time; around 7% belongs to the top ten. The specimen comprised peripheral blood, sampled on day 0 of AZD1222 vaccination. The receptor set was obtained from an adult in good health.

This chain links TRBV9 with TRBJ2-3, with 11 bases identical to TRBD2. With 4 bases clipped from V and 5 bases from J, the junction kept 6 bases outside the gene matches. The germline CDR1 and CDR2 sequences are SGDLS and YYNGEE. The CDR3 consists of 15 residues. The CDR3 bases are TGTGCCAGCAGCCGCGCCGGGACTAGCGGAGATACGCAGTATTTT. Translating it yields CASSRAGTSGDTQYF.

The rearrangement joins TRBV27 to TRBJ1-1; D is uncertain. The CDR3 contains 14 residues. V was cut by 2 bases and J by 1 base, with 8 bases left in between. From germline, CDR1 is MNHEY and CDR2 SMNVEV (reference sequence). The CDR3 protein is CASSLQVANTEAFF. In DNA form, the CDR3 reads TGTGCCAGCAGTTTACAGGTAGCGAACACTGAAGCTTTCTTT.

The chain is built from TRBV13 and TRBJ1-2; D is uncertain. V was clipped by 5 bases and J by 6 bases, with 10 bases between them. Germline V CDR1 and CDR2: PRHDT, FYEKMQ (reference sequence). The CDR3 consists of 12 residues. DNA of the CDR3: TGTGCCAGCAGCCTGAGATGGGATGGCTACACCTTC. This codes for CASSLRWDGYTF.

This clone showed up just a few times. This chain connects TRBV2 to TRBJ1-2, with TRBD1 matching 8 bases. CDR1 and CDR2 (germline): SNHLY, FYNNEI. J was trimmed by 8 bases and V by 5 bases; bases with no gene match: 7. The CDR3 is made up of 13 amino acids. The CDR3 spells CASSPTGVEGYTF. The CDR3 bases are TGTGCCAGCAGTCCGACAGGGGTAGAAGGCTACACCTTC.

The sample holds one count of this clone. The CDR3 sequence is CASSFIGTSGGLNTGELFF. The CDR3 DNA reads as TGTGCCAGCAGTTTTATAGGGACTAGCGGGGGGCTGAACACCGGGGAGCTGTTTTTT. The chain links TRBV27 to TRBJ2-2, with 15 bases aligning to TRBD2. The V and J ends lost 3 bases and 1 base, in that order; junction bases with no gene match: 6. CDR3 length: 19 amino acids. Germline CDR1 and CDR2: MNHEY and SMNVEV (reference sequence).

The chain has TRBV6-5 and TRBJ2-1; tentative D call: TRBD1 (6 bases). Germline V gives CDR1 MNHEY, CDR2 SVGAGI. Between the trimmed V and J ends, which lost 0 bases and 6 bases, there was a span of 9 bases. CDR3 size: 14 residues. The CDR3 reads CASSYSRRGNEQFF. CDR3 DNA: TGTGCCAGCAGTTACTCCCGCAGGGGCAATGAGCAGTTCTTC.

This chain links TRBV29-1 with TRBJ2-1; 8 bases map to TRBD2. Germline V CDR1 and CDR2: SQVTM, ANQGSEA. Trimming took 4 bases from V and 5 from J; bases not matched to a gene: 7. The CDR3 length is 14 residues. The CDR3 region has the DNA TGCAGCGTTGCGGGAGCGGGAGTAAACAATGAGCAGTTCTTC. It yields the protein CSVAGAGVNNEQFF.

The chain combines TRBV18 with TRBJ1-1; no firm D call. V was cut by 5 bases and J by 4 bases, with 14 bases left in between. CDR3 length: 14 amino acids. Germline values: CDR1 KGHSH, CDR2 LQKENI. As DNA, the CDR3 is TGTGCCAGCTCAGTGACGGAAGGAGGCACTGAAGCTTTCTTT. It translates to CASSVTEGGTEAFF.

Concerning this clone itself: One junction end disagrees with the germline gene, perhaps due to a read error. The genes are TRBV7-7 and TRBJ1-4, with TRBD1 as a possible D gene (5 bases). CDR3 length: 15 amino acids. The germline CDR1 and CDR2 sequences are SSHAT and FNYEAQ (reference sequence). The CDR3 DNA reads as TGTGCTAGCAGCCGAGGGCAGGGCTCTAATGAAAAACTGTTTTTT. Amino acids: CASSRGQGSNEKLFF.

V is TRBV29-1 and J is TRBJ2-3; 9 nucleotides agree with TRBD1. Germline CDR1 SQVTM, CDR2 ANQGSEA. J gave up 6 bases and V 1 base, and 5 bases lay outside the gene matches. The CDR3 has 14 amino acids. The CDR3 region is CSVEGDRDQDTQYF. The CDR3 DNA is TGCAGCGTTGAAGGGGACAGGGATCAGGATACGCAGTATTTT.

The CDR3 nucleotides read TGTGCCAGCAGCGCCGGAGACTATGAGCAGTTCTTC. It codes for CASSAGDYEQFF. The genes are TRBV12-3 or TRBV12-4 and TRBJ2-1; D is unresolved. The CDR3 spans 12 residues. V was clipped by 6 bases and J by 8 bases, with 11 bases between them.

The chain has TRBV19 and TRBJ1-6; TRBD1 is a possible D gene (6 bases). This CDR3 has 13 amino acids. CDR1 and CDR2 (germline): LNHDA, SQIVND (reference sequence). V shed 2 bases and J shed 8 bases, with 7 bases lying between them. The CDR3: CASSIRGDSPLHF. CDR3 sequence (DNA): TGTGCCAGTAGTATAAGGGGGGATTCACCCCTCCACTTT.

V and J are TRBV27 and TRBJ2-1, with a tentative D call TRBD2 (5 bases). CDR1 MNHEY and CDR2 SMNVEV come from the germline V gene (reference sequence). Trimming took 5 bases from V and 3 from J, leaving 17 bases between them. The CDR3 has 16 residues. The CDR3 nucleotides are TGTGCCAGCAGTGCTCGTGGGAGTACCAACTACAATGAGCAGTTCTTC. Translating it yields CASSARGSTNYNEQFF.

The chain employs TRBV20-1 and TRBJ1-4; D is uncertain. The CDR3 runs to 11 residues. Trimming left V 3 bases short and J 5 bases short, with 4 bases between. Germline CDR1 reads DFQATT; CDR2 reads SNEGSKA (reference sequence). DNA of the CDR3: TGCAGTGCTAGCAGGAATGAAAAACTGTTTTTT. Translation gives CSASRNEKLFF.

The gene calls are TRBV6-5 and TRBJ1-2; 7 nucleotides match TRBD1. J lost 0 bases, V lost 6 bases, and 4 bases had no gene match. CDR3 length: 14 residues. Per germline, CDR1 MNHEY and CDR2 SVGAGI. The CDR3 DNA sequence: TGTGCCAGCAGGCAGGGGGGAACTAACTATGGCTACACCTTC. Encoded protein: CASRQGGTNYGYTF.

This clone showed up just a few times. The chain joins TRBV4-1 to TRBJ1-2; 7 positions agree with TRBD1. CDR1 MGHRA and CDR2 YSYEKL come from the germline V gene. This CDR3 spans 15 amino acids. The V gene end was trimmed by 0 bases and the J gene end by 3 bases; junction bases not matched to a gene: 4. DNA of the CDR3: TGCGCCAGCAGCCAAGAGGGACAGCGACACTATGGCTACACCTTC. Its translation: CASSQEGQRHYGYTF.

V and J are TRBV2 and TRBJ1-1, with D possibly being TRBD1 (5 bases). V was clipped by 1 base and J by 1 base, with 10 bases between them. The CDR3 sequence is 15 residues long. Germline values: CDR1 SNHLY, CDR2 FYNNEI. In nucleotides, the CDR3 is TGTGCCAGCAGTGAAGAATGGACAAAGAACACTGAAGCTTTCTTT. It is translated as CASSEEWTKNTEAFF. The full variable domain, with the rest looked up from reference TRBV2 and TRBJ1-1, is EPEVTQTPSHQVTQMGQEVILRCVPISNHLYFYWYRQILGQKVEFLVSFYNNEISEKSEIFDDQFSVERPDGSNFTLKIRSTKLEDSAMYFCASSEEWTKNTEAFFGQGTRLTVV.

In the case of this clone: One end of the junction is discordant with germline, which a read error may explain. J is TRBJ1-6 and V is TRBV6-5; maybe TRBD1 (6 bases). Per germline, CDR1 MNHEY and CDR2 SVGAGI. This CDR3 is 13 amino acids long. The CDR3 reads CASSHPPGHIAAF. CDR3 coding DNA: TGTGCCAGCAGTCACCCCCCGGGACACATTGCCGCCTTT.

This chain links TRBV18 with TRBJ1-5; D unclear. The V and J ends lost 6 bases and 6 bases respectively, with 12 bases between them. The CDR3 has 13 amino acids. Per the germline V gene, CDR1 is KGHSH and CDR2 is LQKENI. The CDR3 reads CASSDGDLQPQHF. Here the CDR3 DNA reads TGTGCCAGCTCCGACGGGGATCTTCAGCCCCAGCATTTT.

In DNA form, the CDR3 reads TGTGCCAGCAGCGGGGGGACGACGCAGTATTTT. Its protein is CASSGGTTQYF. The rearrangement uses TRBV5-5 and TRBJ2-3, with D possibly matching TRBD2 (6 bases). CDR1 SGHKS and CDR2 YYEKEE come from the germline V gene (reference sequence). V lost 4 bases and J lost 9, with 9 bases in between. CDR3 size: 11 residues.

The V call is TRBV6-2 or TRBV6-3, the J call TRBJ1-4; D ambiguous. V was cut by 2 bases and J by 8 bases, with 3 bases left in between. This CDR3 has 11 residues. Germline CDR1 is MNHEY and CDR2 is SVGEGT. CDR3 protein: CASSYAEKLFF. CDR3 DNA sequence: TGTGCCAGCAGTTACGCGGAAAAACTGTTTTTT.

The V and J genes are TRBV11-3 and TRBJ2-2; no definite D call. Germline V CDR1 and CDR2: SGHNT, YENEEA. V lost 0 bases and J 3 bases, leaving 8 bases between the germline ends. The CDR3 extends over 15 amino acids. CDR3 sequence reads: CASSLDSSHTGELFF. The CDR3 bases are TGTGCCAGCAGCTTAGATTCTTCGCACACCGGGGAGCTGTTTTTT.

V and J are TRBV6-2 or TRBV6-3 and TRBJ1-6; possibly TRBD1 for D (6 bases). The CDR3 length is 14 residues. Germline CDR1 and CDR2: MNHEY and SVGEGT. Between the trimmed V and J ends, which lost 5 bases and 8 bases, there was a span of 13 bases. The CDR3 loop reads CASSLTGIDSPLHF. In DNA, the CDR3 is TGTGCCAGCAGTCTAACAGGGATCGATTCACCCCTCCACTTT.

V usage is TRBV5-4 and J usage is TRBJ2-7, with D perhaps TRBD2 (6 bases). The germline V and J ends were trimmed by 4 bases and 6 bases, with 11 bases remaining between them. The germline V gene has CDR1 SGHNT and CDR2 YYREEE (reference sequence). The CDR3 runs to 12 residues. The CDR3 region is CASSVDYGEQYV. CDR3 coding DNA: TGTGCCAGCAGCGTGGACTATGGCGAGCAGTACGTC.

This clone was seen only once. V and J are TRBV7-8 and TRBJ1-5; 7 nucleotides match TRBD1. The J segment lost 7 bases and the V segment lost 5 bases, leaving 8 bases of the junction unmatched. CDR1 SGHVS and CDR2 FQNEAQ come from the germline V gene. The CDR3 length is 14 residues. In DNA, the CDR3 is TGTGCCAGCAGCCAACTACAGGGGCGGCAGCCCCAGCATTTT. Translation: CASSQLQGRQPQHF.

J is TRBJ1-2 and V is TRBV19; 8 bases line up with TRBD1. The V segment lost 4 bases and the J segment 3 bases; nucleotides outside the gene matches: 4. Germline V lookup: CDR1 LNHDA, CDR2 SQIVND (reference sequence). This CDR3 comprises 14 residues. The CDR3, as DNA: TGTGCCAGTAGTACAGGGGGCGAGTACTATGGCTACACCTTC. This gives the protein CASSTGGEYYGYTF.

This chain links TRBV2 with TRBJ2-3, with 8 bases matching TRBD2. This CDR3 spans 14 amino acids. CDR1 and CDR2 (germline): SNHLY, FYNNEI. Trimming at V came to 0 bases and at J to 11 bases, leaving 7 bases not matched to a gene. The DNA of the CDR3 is TGTGCCAGCAGTGAAGCGGACGGGGGGGCGAGGCAGTATTTT. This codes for CASSEADGGARQYF.

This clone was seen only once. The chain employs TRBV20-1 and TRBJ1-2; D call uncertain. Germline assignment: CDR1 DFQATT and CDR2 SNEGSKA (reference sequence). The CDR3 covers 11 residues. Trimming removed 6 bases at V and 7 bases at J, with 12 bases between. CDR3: CSASPHGGYTF. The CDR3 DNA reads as TGCAGTGCCAGCCCCCACGGTGGCTACACCTTC.